This is a list of T cell receptor beta chains from one sample in a study of T cells in Graves' hyperthyroidism and ophthalmopathy. MiXCR was run by TCRdb on the multiplex PCR reads, yielding one entry per CDR3 protein. Found here are over 250,000 distinct CDR3 sequences, less than 30% of them singletons; the top ten hold over 25%. Sequencing input: blood. Source of these receptors: a man between 35 and 55 years old with Graves' hyperthyroidism that later progressed to Graves' ophthalmopathy. Both conserved end residues are part of each CDR3. D genes are given only for firm matches. The size entry is marked missing in some rows and otherwise reads once, few, many or a size class.

NA	TRBJ2-5	TRBV12-3/TRBV12-4	TRBD2	TGTGCCAGCAGCCGTCGAGGGGGATTAGCGGGAGTGGAAGGAGAGACCCAGTACTTC	CASSRRGGLAGVEGETQYF
many	TRBJ1-5	TRBV27	NA	TGTGCCAGCAGCGGTACAGGCTTAAGGCAGCCCCAGCATTTT	CASSGTGLRQPQHF
NA	TRBJ2-7	TRBV6-2/TRBV6-3	TRBD2	TGTGCCAGCGGTCGTAGGACTAGCGGGACCTACGAGCAGTACTTC	CASGRRTSGTYEQYF
many	TRBJ1-5	TRBV19	NA	TGTGCCAGTAGTATAGGGGAGAATCAGCCCCAGCATTTT	CASSIGENQPQHF
many	TRBJ1-1	TRBV28	NA	TGTGCCAGCGGACATAAAATGATTGTGGGGGCGAGCACTGAAGCTTTCTTT	CASGHKMIVGASTEAFF
many	TRBJ1-1	TRBV28	NA	TGTGCCAGCAGGGTCACAGGGAACACTGAAGCTTTCTTT	CASRVTGNTEAFF
NA	TRBJ2-2	TRBV6-5	TRBD2	TGTGCCAGCAGTTTGATTAGCGGGGTATGGGACACCGGGGAGCTGTTTTTT	CASSLISGVWDTGELFF
NA	TRBJ2-5	TRBV29-1	NA	TGCAGCGCTGACATCTGGGGGACCCAGTACTTC	CSADIWGTQYF
NA	TRBJ1-1	TRBV6-1	NA	TGTGCCAGCGGGACGCCCTTAGGGGGTACTGAAGCTTTCTTT	CASGTPLGGTEAFF
NA	TRBJ2-5	TRBV6-1	NA	TGTGCCAGCAGACCGGCGAACCAAGAGACCCAGTACTTC	CASRPANQETQYF
many	TRBJ2-2	TRBV6-1	NA	TGTGCCAGCAGTGGTTGGTACACCGGGGAGCTGTTTTTT	CASSGWYTGELFF
many	TRBJ2-7	TRBV7-9	NA	TGTGCCAGCAGCTTAGCGCCAGCACCCTACGAGCAGTACTTC	CASSLAPAPYEQYF
many	TRBJ2-7	TRBV5-4	NA	TGTGCCAGCAGCGCCGGGACGGAACCCTACGAGCAGTACTTC	CASSAGTEPYEQYF
many	TRBJ2-7	TRBV6-5	NA	TGTGCCAGCAGTTACAGTGACACCCGTCGGGAGCAGTACTTC	CASSYSDTRREQYF
many	TRBJ1-5	TRBV12-3/TRBV12-4	TRBD1	TGTGCCAGCAAAAGGGGACAGGAGAGCAATCAGCCCCAGCATTTT	CASKRGQESNQPQHF
NA	TRBJ1-2	TRBV6-1	NA	TGTGCCAGCAGCTCGGGACGGGTGAACTATGGCTACACCTTC	CASSSGRVNYGYTF
NA	TRBJ2-7	TRBV6-1	TRBD2	TGTGCCAGCAGTGAAGCGGGTCCCGGACTAGCGGTGTCCTACGAGCAGTACTTC	CASSEAGPGLAVSYEQYF
many	TRBJ1-2	TRBV5-1	NA	TGCGCCAGCAGCTTGGACGGGGGCGACTATGGCTACACCTTC	CASSLDGGDYGYTF
NA	TRBJ2-5	TRBV12-3/TRBV12-4	NA	TGTGCCAGCAGTTCTCGGTCATACGAGACCCAGTACTTC	CASSSRSYETQYF
many	TRBJ1-5	TRBV20-1	TRBD1	TGCAGTGCAGGGGACAGGGGTGATCAGCCCCAGCATTTT	CSAGDRGDQPQHF
NA	TRBJ1-5	TRBV27	NA	TGTGCCAGCAGCCTACAGGGTCCAGGTCAGCCCCAGCATTTT	CASSLQGPGQPQHF
many	TRBJ2-4	TRBV20-1	TRBD1	TGCAGTGCTAGAGCGACAGGGATAAACATTCAGTACTTC	CSARATGINIQYF
NA	TRBJ2-7	TRBV7-2	NA	TGTGCCAGCAGCCCTCGTTCCAGCCAACTTTACGAGCAGTACTTC	CASSPRSSQLYEQYF
NA	TRBJ2-5	TRBV27	NA	TGTGCCAGCGGGGACCGGGATGAAGAGACCCAGTACTTC	CASGDRDEETQYF
many	TRBJ2-4	TRBV5-1	TRBD1	TGCGCCAGCAGCACCACAGGGGAGTCTTCCATTCAGTACTTC	CASSTTGESSIQYF
few	TRBJ2-2	TRBV19	NA	TGTGCCAGTAGTATTTGGGCTGGCGGGGAGCTGTTTTTT	CASSIWAGGELFF
many	TRBJ2-4	TRBV2	NA	TGTGCCAGCAGTGAAGGGACTCGTAGGAGGGTTCAGTACTTC	CASSEGTRRRVQYF
many	TRBJ2-7	TRBV20-1	TRBD1	TGCAGTGCTAAAGCAATTTCAGGGGGTTACGAGCAGTACTTC	CSAKAISGGYEQYF
many	TRBJ2-7	TRBV7-9	TRBD1	TGTGCCAGCAGCTTAGTTGGGACAGGGGGCTTTTTGTACTTC	CASSLVGTGGFLYF
many	TRBJ2-5	TRBV2	NA	TGTGCCAGCAGTGAATCCCGGGAGGCCTATTCAGGGGGAGAGACCCAGTACTTC	CASSESREAYSGGETQYF
many	TRBJ1-3	TRBV18	NA	TGTGCCAGCTCAATCGACAAGGTCCTAGGAAACACCATATATTTT	CASSIDKVLGNTIYF
NA	TRBJ2-7	TRBV27	NA	TGTGCCAGCAGTTCGTCCCTGGGGCGGGGGCCCTACGAGCAGTACTTC	CASSSSLGRGPYEQYF
NA	TRBJ1-2	TRBV12-3/TRBV12-4	TRBD1	TGTGCCAGCAAACCGGACAGGGGTTATGGCTACACCTTC	CASKPDRGYGYTF
NA	TRBJ2-3	TRBV27	TRBD2	TGTGCCAGCGCGGGGGGGTTGGGTAGCACAGATACGCAGTATTTT	CASAGGLGSTDTQYF
many	TRBJ2-2	TRBV5-4	TRBD2	TGTGCCAGCAGCTTGTTCGGCGGGAGGGCCTTTGGCGGGGAGCTGTTTTTT	CASSLFGGRAFGGELFF
many	TRBJ2-7	TRBV12-3/TRBV12-4	NA	TGTGCCAGCAGTCCAGCAAGCTGGGTCTACGAGCAGTACTTC	CASSPASWVYEQYF
many	TRBJ2-7	TRBV11-1	NA	TGTGCCAGCAGCACAAGGGACCCTCCCTACGAGCAGTACTTC	CASSTRDPPYEQYF
many	TRBJ2-2	TRBV9	NA	TGTGCCAGCAGCCCGGCCGGATTTCCCGGGGAGCTGTTTTTT	CASSPAGFPGELFF
many	TRBJ2-7	TRBV19	TRBD1	TGTGCCAGTCGTCGGACAGGGGGCTACGAGCAGTACTTC	CASRRTGGYEQYF
few	TRBJ2-2	TRBV4-1	NA	TGCGCCAGCAGCCAAGCTGGGTTTTCCACCGGGGAGCTGTTTTTT	CASSQAGFSTGELFF
NA	TRBJ2-7	TRBV6-5	TRBD1	TGTGCCAGCAGTTACTCTCCGGGACAGGGACGATACGAGCAGTACTTC	CASSYSPGQGRYEQYF
many	TRBJ1-1	TRBV6-2/TRBV6-3	NA	TGTGCCAGCAGCTACAAGCATGAAGCTTTCTTT	CASSYKHEAFF
many	TRBJ1-1	TRBV6-1	NA	TGTGCCAGCAGTGAACGAGAAAACACTGAAGCTTTCTTT	CASSERENTEAFF
many	TRBJ2-4	TRBV7-8	NA	TGTGCCAGCAGCTTAGCCAGGGTAGCAGCCAAAAACATTCAGTACTTC	CASSLARVAAKNIQYF
NA	TRBJ1-1	TRBV7-3	TRBD1	TGTGCCAGCAGCTTAATGGGACAGGGGAACACTGAAGCTTTCTTT	CASSLMGQGNTEAFF
many	TRBJ1-5	TRBV24-1	TRBD1	TGTGCCACCAGTGGGGGACAGAATAGCAATCAGCCCCAGCATTTT	CATSGGQNSNQPQHF
many	TRBJ2-5	TRBV20-1	NA	TGCAGTGCTAGAGGAATCCAAGAGACCCAGTACTTC	CSARGIQETQYF
many	TRBJ2-7	TRBV11-2	NA	TGTGCCAGCAGCTTAGGGTTCCGGACAGTCTCCTACGAGCAGTACTTC	CASSLGFRTVSYEQYF
many	TRBJ2-7	TRBV24-1	TRBD1	TGTGCCACCGCCGGGACAGGCGCCTACGAGCAGTACTTC	CATAGTGAYEQYF
many	TRBJ2-5	TRBV7-2	NA	TGTGCCAGCAGCTTCCCGGTAGGATCGGAGACCCAGTACTTC	CASSFPVGSETQYF
many	TRBJ2-7	TRBV12-3/TRBV12-4	NA	TGTGCCAGCAGTTTGAGGGAGGAGCAGTACTTC	CASSLREEQYF
many	TRBJ2-5	TRBV27	NA	TGTGCCAGCAGTTCACTAGGGAGCGGCCAAGAGACCCAGTACTTC	CASSSLGSGQETQYF
many	TRBJ2-2	TRBV20-1	NA	TGCAGTGCTAGAGATCAACGCGGGCCCGGGGAGCTGTTTTTT	CSARDQRGPGELFF
many	TRBJ1-1	TRBV15	NA	TGTGCCACCAGCAGAGATTTTGAAGCTTTCTTT	CATSRDFEAFF
many	TRBJ2-7	TRBV28	NA	TGTGCCAGTGAGGCAGAAAGCTCCTACGAGCAGTACTTC	CASEAESSYEQYF